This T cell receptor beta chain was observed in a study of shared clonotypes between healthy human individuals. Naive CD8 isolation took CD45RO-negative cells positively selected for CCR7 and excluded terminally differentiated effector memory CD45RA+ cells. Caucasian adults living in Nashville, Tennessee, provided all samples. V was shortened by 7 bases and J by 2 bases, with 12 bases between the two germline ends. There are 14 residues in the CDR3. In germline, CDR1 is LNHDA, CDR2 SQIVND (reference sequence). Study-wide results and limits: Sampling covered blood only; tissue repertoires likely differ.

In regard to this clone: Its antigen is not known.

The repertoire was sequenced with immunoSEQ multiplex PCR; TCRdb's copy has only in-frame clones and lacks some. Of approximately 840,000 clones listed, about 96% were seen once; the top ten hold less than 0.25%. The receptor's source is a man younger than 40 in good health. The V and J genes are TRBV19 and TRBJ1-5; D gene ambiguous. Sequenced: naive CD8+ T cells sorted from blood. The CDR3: CASTDLLGNQPQHF. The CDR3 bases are TGTGCCAGTACCGATCTCTTGGGCAATCAGCCCCAGCATTTT.